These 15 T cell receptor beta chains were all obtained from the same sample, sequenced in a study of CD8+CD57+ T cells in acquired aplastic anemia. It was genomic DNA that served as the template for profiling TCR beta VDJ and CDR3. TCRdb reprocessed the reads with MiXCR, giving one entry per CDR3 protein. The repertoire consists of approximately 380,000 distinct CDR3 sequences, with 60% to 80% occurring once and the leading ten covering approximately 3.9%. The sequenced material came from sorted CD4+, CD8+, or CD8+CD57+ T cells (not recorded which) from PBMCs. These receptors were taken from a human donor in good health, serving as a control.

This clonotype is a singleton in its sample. This CDR3 reads CASSLVSRSTIYF. The DNA for the CDR3 is TGTGCCAGCAGCTTAGTGTCTCGAAGCACCATATATTTT. The chain carries TRBV7-2 and TRBJ1-3; D is uncertain. This CDR3 contains 13 residues. Germline-derived CDR1 and CDR2 are SGHTA and FQGNSA. The germline V and J ends were trimmed by 1 base and 9 bases, with 10 bases remaining between them.

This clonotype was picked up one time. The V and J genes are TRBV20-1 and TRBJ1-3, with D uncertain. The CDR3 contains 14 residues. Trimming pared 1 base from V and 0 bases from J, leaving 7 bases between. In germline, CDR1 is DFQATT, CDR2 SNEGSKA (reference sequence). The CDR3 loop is CSARVIDSGNTIYF. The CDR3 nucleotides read TGCAGTGCTAGAGTTATCGACTCTGGAAACACCATATATTTT.

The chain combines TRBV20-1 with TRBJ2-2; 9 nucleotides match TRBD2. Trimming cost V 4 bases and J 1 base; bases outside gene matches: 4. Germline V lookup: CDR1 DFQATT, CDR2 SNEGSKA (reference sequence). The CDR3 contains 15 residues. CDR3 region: CSATRTSENTGELFF. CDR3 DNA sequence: TGCAGTGCTACTAGGACTAGCGAGAACACCGGGGAGCTGTTTTTT.

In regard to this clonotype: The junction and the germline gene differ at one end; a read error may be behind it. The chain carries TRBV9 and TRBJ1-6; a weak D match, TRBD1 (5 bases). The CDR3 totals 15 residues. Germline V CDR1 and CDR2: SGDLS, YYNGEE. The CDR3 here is CASSLAGGANSPLHF. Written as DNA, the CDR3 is TGCGCCAGCAGCTTGGCCGGAGGGGCTAATTCACCGCTCCACTTT.

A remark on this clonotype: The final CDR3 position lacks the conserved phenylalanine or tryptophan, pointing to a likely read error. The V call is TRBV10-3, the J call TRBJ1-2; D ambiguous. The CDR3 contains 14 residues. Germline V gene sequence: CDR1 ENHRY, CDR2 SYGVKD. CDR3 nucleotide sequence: TGTGCCAGCAGTTACGAGATCTATAACTATGGCTACACCTCC. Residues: CASSYEIYNYGYTS.

The CDR3 nucleotides read TGTGCCATCAGTGAGCCCGACAGGAGCTACACCTTC. Protein sequence: CAISEPDRSYTF. The chain carries TRBV10-3 and TRBJ1-2, with D perhaps matching TRBD1 (6 bases). The CDR3 runs 12 residues. Trimming shortened V by 2 bases and J by 9 bases, and 10 bases separated the two germline ends. Germline V gives CDR1 ENHRY, CDR2 SYGVKD.

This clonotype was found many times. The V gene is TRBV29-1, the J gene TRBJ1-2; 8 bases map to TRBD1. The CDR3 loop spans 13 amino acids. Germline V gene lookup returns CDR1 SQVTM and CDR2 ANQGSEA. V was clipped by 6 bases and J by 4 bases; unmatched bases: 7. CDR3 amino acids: CSVLTGDGYGYTF. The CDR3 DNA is TGCAGCGTCTTGACAGGGGACGGCTATGGCTACACCTTC. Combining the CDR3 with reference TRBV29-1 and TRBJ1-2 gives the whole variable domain SAVISQKPSRDICQRGTSLTIQCQVDSQVTMMFWYRQQPGQSLTLIATANQGSEATYESGFVIDKFPISRPNLTFSTLTVSNMSPEDSSIYLCSVLTGDGYGYTFGSGTRLTVV.

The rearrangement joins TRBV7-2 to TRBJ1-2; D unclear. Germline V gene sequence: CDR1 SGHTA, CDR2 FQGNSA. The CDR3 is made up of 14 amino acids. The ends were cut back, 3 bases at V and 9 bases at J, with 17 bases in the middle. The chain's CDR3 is CASSFTPGDNSYTF. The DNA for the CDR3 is TGTGCCAGCAGCTTTACGCCGGGAGACAATAGCTACACCTTC.

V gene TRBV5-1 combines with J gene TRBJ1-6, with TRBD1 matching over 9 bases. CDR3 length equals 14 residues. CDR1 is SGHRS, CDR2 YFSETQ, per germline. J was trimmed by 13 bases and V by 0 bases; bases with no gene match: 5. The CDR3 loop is CASSLGTGADPLHF. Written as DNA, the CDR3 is TGCGCCAGCAGCTTGGGGACAGGGGCGGACCCCCTCCACTTT.

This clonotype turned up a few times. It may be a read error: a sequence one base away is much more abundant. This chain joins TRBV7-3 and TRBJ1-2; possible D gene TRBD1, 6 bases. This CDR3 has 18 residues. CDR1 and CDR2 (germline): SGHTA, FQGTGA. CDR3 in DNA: TGTGCCAGCAGCTTAATTTCCTCAGGGGAGGGAGGATACTATGGCCACACCTTC. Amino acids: CASSLISSGEGGYYGHTF.

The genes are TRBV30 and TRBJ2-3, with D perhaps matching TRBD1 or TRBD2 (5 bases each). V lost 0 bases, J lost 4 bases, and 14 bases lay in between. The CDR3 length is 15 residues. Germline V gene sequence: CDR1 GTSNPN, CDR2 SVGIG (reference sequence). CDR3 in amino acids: CAWSVGGGFADTQYF. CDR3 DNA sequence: TGTGCCTGGAGTGTAGGTGGGGGATTTGCAGATACGCAGTATTTT.

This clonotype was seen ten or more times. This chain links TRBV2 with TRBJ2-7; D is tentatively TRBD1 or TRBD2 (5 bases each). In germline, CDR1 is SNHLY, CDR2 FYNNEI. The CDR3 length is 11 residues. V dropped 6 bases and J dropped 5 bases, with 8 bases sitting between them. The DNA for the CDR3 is TGTGCCAGCAGCCCGGGGCACGAGCAGTACTTC. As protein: CASSPGHEQYF.

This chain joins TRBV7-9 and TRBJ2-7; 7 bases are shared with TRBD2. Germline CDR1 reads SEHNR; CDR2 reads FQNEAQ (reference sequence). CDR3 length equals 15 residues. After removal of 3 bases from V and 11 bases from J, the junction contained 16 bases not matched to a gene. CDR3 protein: CASSFLGGSQYFEYF. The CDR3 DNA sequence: TGTGCCAGCAGCTTCCTGGGAGGGAGCCAGTACTTCGAGTACTTC.

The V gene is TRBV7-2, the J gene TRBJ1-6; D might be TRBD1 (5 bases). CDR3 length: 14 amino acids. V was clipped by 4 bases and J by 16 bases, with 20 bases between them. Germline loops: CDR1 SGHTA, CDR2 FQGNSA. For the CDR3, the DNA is TGTGCCAGCAGCTCGATGGGACCGAGCCTCCATCTCCACTTT. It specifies CASSSMGPSLHLHF.

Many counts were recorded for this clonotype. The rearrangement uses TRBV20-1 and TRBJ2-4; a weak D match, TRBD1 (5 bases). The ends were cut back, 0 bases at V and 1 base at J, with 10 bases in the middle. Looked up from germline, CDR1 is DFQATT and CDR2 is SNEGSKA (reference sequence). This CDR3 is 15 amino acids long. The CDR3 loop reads CSARDQGGAKNIQYF. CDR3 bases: TGCAGTGCTAGAGATCAGGGTGGGGCCAAAAACATTCAGTACTTC.